The clone carrying this T cell receptor beta chain appeared many times. A read error may account for a junction end that differs from germline. The data were taken from a study of human T cells and chemical hapten exposure. The CDR3 loop spans 12 amino acids. Germline lookup yields CDR1 SEHNR and CDR2 FQNEAQ (reference sequence). The time point: patch test 3, about 24 weeks after DPC sensitization. The treatment: therapeutic diphenylcyclopropenone sensitization with weekly scalp DPC. TCRdb re-called the RACE reads through MiXCR, storing one row per CDR3 protein. The table lists 210,000 or so distinct CDR3 sequences, about 22% of them singletons.

The receptor was derived from a woman between 40 and 50 years old with alopecia areata. Some clones in this sample may be carry-over from other donors' samples. The chain combines TRBV7-9 with TRBJ2-3; 7 bases are a match to TRBD2. Here the sequenced sample was whole blood, taken in connection with sensitization to the hapten diphenylcyclopropenone (DPC). CDR3 protein: CASSRPGLTLGF. CDR3 sequence (DNA): TGTGCCAGCAGCCGACCGGGACTAACCCTCGGGTTT. Supplemented by reference TRBV7-9 and TRBJ2-3, the full variable domain reads DTGVSQNPRHKITKRGQNVTFRCDPISEHNRLYWYRQTLGQGPEFLTYFQNEAQLEKSRLLSDRFSAERPKGSFSTLEIQRTEQGDSAMYLCASSRPGLTLGFGPGTRLTVL.